Listed below are T cell receptor beta chains from one sample, sequenced in a study of blood T cell repertoires in COVID-19. TCRdb's table, derived via immunoSEQ multiplex PCR, lists solely in-frame clones and lacks some. The sample comprises approximately 75,000 clones, approximately 85% of which are singletons, and just over 5% rests with the top ten. Material for sequencing was peripheral blood. The receptors derive from a man aged 80 or over with acute or convalescent COVID-19. Each CDR3 is given with its conserved first and last residue. The D gene is left open where the match is weak. A clone size is listed for some rows: how often the clone was seen (once, few, many), or a class if it is expanded.

>TRBD1|TRBJ2-7|TRBV28|-
TGTGCCAGCAGTACCCCAGGGGGCGCCTACGAGCAGTACTTC
CASSTPGGAYEQYF
>-|TRBJ1-6|TRBV5-1|-
TGCGCCAGCAGCTTGGAGGGGATCGGCAATTCACCCCTCCACTTT
CASSLEGIGNSPLHF
>TRBD2|TRBJ2-5|TRBV28|-
TGTGCCAGCAGGATAGCGGGGGGGTACCAAGAGACCCAGTACTTC
CASRIAGGYQETQYF
>TRBD1|TRBJ1-2|TRBV28|-
TGTGCCAGCAGCGACAGGGTCATTGGAGGCTACACCTTC
CASSDRVIGGYTF
>-|TRBJ2-7|TRBV28|-
TGTGCCAGCAGTTTAATGGGGGCGCGGTGGGAGCAGTACTTC
CASSLMGARWEQYF
>TRBD1|TRBJ2-3|TRBV10-2|-
TGCGCCAGCAGGGACAGGGAATCGGGAGATACGCAGTATTTT
CASRDRESGDTQYF
>TRBD1|TRBJ1-5|TRBV19|-
TGTGCCAGTAGTATAGCGGGCAGGGGGGTCGGTCAGCCCCAGCATTTT
CASSIAGRGVGQPQHF
>TRBD1|TRBJ1-1|TRBV7-8|-
TGTGCCAGCAGCTTAAACAGGGGAGATACTGAAGCTTTCTTT
CASSLNRGDTEAFF
>-|TRBJ1-5|TRBV5-1|once
TGCGCCAGCAGCCTGGGGCTTAATCAGCCCCAGCATTTT
CASSLGLNQPQHF
>TRBD2|TRBJ2-1|TRBV27|-
TGTGCCAGCAGTTTACTAGCGGGAGAGGGTGAGCAGTTCTTC
CASSLLAGEGEQFF
>-|TRBJ1-4|TRBV5-4|-
TGTGCCAGCAGCTTGAAATCAGGGAATTATGAAAAACTGTTTTTT
CASSLKSGNYEKLFF
>TRBD2|TRBJ2-3|TRBV7-3|-
TGTGCCAGCAGCCTGGGACTAGCGGGGGGACCCACAGATACGCAGTATTTT
CASSLGLAGGPTDTQYF
>-|TRBJ1-5|TRBV4-3|-
TGCGCCAGCAGCCAGGAGTTCGCGGGAGGTCAGCCCCAGCATTTT
CASSQEFAGGQPQHF
>-|TRBJ2-7|TRBV11-3|-
TGTGCCAGCGGCGACAGGTCCTCCTACGAGCAGTACTTC
CASGDRSSYEQYF
>TRBD1|TRBJ2-2|TRBV28|-
TGTGCCAGCAGTCACGGTCCGACAGGGGTGGACACCGGGGAGCTGTTTTTT
CASSHGPTGVDTGELFF
>-|TRBJ2-1|TRBV7-3|-
TGTGCCAGCCACGAGCAGGGGTCATCCTACAATGAGCAGTTCTTC
CASHEQGSSYNEQFF
>TRBD2|TRBJ2-1|TRBV10-3|-
TGTGCCATCAGTCCCGGGACTAGCGGGGGGTTCGGGGGTTACAATGAGCAGTTCTTC
CAISPGTSGGFGGYNEQFF
>-|TRBJ2-6|TRBV10-3|-
TGTGCCATCAGTGAACCGGCTGGGGCCAACGTCCTGACTTTC
CAISEPAGANVLTF
>-|TRBJ1-2|TRBV7-8|-
TGTGCCAGCAGCTTAGGCCGGGAGGATGGCTACACCTTC
CASSLGREDGYTF